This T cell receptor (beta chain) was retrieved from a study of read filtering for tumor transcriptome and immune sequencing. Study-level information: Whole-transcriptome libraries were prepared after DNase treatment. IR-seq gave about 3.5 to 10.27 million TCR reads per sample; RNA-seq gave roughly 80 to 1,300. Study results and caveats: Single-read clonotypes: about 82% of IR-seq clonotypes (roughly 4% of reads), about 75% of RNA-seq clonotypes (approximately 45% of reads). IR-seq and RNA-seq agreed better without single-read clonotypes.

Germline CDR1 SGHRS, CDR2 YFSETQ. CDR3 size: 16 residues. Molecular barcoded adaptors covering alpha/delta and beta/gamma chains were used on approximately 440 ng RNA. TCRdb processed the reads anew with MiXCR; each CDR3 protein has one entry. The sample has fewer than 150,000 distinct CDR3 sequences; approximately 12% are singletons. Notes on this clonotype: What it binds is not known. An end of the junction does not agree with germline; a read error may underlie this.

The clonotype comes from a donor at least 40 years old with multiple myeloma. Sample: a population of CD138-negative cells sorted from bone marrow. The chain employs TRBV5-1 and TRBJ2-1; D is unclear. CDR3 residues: CDSSLAVQAGYNGQFF. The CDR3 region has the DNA TGCGACAGCAGCTTGGCCGTTCAGGCTGGGTACAATGGGCAGTTCTTC. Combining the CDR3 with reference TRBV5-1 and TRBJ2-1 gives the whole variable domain KAGVTQTPRYLIKTRGQQVTLSCSPISGHRSVSWYQQTPGQGLQFLFEYFSETQRNKGNFPGRFSGRQFSNSRSEMNVSTLELGDSALYLCDSSLAVQAGYNGQFFGPGTRLTVL.